Below are 4 T cell receptor beta chains sequenced from a single sample in a study of Graves' ophthalmopathy and Graves' hyperthyroidism listed by TCRdb under 2018. Instrument used: Illumina HiSeq 2000. For repertoire sequencing, TCR beta CDR3 regions were amplified from RNA transcripts. The first round was an RT-PCR using HTBI primers with the Qiagen OneStep RT-PCR kit, and this first round was followed by a second-round multiplex PCR, then size selection and purification. TCRdb trimmed the raw reads at Q25, called clones with MiXCR and kept productive beta chains. Rows merge per CDR3 protein into single entries with the most common DNA and genes. In all, the sample holds about 740,000 distinct CDR3 sequences, and roughly two fifths of those were seen once. Of the sample, about 40% falls within the top ten clones. What was sequenced was peripheral blood. These TCRs come from an adult man with Graves' ophthalmopathy.

Concerning this clonotype: With a much larger clone just one base away, this may be a read error. V usage is TRBV2 and J usage is TRBJ1-4; TRBD1 matches 10 bases. The CDR3 extends over 14 amino acids. Per the germline V gene, CDR1 is SNHLY and CDR2 is FYNNEI. CDR3 sequence (DNA): TGTGCCAGCATTAGGACAGGGGGGGATGAAAAACTGCTTTTT. Translating gives CASIRTGGDEKLLF.

This clonotype was counted a few times. CDR3 amino acids: CASSKQGWAEAFF. In nucleotides, the CDR3 is TGCGCCAGCAGTAAACAGGGGTGGGCTGAAGCTTTCTTT. This chain joins TRBV10-1 and TRBJ1-1, with TRBD1 matching over 7 bases. The CDR3 runs 13 residues. The germline V gene has CDR1 WNHNN and CDR2 SYGVQD (reference sequence). V was pared by 5 bases and J by 6 bases, with 6 bases of the junction left unmatched.

On this clonotype: This may be a read error, as it is one base from a much larger clone. The gene calls are TRBV7-9 and TRBJ2-6; D not certain. V was shortened by 0 bases and J by 0 bases, with 15 bases between the two germline ends. Germline V gene data show CDR1 as SEHNR and CDR2 as FQNEAQ (reference sequence). The CDR3 has 19 amino acids. As DNA, the CDR3 is TGTGCCAGCAGCTTAGCGGCAGTTTATTCCCGCTCTGGGGCCAACGTCCTGACTTTC. Protein: CASSLAAVYSRSGANVLTF.

A few counts support this clonotype. The chain joins TRBV5-4 to TRBJ1-5, with 7 nucleotides matching TRBD1. This CDR3 is 14 amino acids long. The junction had 6 bases not matched to a gene; V was cut back by 4 bases and J by 5 bases. Germline lookup yields CDR1 SGHNT and CDR2 YYREEE (reference sequence). In DNA form, the CDR3 reads TGTGCCAGCAGCCCAGGGGGGGTGGATCAGCCCCAGCATTTT. It is translated as CASSPGGVDQPQHF.